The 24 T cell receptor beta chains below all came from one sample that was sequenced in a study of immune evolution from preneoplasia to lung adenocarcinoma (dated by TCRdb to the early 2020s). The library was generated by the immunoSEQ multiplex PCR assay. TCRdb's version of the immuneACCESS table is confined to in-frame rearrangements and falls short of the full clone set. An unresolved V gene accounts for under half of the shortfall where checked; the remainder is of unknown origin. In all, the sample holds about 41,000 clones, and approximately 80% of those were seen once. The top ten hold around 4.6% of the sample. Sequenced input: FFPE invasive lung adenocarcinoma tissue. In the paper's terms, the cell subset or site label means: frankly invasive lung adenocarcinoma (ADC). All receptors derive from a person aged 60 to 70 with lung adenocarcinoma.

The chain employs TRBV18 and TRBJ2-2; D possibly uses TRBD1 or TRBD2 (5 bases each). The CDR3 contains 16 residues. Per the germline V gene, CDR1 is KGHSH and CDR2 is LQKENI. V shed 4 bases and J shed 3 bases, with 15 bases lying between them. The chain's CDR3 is CASSRTRGTDTGELFF. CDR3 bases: TGTGCCAGCTCACGCACGAGGGGTACGGACACCGGGGAGCTGTTTTTT.

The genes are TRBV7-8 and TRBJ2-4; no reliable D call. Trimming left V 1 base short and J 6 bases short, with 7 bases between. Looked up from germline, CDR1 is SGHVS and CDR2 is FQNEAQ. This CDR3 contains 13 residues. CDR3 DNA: TGTGCCAGCAGCTTAGGTGGAACAAACATTCAGTACTTC. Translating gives CASSLGGTNIQYF. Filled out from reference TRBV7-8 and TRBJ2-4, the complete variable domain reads GAGVSQSPRYKVAKRGQDVALRCDPISGHVSLFWYQQALGQGPEFLTYFQNEAQLDKSGLPSDRFFAERPEGSVSTLKIQRTQQEDSAVYLCASSLGGTNIQYFGAGTRLSVL.

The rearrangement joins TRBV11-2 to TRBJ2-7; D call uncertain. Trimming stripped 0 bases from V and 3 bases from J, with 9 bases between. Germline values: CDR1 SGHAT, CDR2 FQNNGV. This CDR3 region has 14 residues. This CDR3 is CASSLDPGNYEQYF. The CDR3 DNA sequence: TGTGCCAGCAGCTTAGATCCGGGTAACTACGAGCAGTACTTC.

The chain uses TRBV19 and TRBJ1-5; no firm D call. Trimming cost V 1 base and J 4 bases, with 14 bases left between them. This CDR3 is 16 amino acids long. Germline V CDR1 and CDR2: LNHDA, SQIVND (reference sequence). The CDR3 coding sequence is TGTGCCAGTAGTATAGCCAGGACGAGGTGGAATCAGCCCCAGCATTTT. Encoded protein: CASSIARTRWNQPQHF.

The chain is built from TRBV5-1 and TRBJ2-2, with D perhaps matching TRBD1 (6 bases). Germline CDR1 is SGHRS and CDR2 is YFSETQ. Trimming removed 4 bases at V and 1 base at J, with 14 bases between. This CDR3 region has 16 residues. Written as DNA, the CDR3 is TGCGCCAGCAGCCCCGAGGGGGTCAGGAACACCGGGGAGCTGTTTTTT. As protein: CASSPEGVRNTGELFF.

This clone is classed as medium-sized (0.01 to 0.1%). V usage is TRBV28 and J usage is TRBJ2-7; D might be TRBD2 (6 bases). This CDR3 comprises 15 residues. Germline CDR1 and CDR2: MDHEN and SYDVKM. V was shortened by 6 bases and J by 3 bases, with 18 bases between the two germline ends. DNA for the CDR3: TGTGCCAGCAGGCAGCCGACTAGTGCGAACTACGAGCAGTACTTC. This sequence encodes CASRQPTSANYEQYF.

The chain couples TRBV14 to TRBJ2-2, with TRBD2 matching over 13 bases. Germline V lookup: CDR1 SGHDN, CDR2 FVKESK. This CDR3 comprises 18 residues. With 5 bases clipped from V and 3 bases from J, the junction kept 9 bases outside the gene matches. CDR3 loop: CASSSRTSGRVDTGELFF. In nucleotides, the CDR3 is TGTGCCAGCAGCTCTAGGACTAGCGGGAGAGTTGACACCGGGGAGCTGTTTTTT.

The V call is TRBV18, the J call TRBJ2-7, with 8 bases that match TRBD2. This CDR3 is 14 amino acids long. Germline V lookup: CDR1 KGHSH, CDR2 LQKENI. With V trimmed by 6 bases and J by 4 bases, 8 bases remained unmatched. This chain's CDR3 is CASSPAGGVYEQYF. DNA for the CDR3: TGTGCCAGCTCTCCCGCCGGGGGGGTATACGAGCAGTACTTC.

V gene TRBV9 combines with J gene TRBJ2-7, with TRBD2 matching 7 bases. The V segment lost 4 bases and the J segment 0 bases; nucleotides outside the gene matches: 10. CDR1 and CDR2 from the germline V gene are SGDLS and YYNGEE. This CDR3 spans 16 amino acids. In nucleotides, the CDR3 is TGTGCCAGCAGCCCCCATTCCGGGACTAACTCCTACGAGCAGTACTTC. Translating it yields CASSPHSGTNSYEQYF.

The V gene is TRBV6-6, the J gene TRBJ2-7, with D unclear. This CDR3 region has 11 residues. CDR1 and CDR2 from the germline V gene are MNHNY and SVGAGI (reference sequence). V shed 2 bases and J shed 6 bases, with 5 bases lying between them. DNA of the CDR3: TGTGCCAGCAGTTACGATAGCGAGCAGTACTTC. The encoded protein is CASSYDSEQYF.

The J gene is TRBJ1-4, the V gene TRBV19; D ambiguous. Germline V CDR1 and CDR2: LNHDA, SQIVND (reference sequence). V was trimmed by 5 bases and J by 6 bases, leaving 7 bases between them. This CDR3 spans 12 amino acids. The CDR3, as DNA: TGTGCCAGTAGTCCCAGATATGAAAAACTGTTTTTT. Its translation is CASSPRYEKLFF.

The DNA for the CDR3 is TGTGCCAGCAGCGTAGGGGACCCGAAACCATCCGAGCAGTTCTTC. Its translation: CASSVGDPKPSEQFF. The genes are TRBV9 and TRBJ2-1, with D perhaps given as TRBD1 or TRBD2 (5 bases each). Looked up from germline, CDR1 is SGDLS and CDR2 is YYNGEE. The V end was cut by 0 bases, the J end by 10 bases, with 17 bases between. CDR3 length equals 15 residues.

Here the CDR3 DNA reads TGTGCCAGCAGTGGGAAAGTGAACACTGAAGCTTTCTTT. Protein product: CASSGKVNTEAFF. The chain couples TRBV25-1 to TRBJ1-1; D is ambiguous. Deletions cut 4 bases from V and 0 bases from J, with 6 bases between. The CDR3 totals 13 residues. Germline V CDR1 and CDR2: MGHDK, SYGVNS.

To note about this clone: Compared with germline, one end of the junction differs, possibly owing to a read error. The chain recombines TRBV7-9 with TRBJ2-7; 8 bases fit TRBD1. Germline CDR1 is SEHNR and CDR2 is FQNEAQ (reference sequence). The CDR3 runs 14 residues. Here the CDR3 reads CASSSDRASYKQYF. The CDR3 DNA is TGTGCCAGCAGCTCGGACAGGGCCTCCTACAAGCAGTACTTC. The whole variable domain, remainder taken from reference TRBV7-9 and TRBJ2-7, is DTGVSQNPRHKITKRGQNVTFRCDPISEHNRLYWYRQTLGQGPEFLTYFQNEAQLEKSRLLSDRFSAERPKGSFSTLEIQRTEQGDSAMYLCASSSDRASYKQYFGPGTRLTVT.

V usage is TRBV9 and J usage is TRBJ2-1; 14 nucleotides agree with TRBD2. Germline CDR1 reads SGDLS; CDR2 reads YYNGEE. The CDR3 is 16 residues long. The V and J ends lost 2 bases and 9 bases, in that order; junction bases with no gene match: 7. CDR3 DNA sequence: TGTGCCAGCAGCGTCCGGGGACTAGCGGGAGTGGGTGAGCAGTTCTTC. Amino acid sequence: CASSVRGLAGVGEQFF.

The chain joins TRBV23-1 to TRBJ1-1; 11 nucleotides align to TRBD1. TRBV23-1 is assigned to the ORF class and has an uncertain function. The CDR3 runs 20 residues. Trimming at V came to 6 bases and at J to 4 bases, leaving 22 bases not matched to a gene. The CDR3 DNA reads TGCGCCAGCAGCCCGGACAGGGGGCCTCATTTAAAATTTCAACCCACTGAAGCTTTCTTT. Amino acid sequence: CASSPDRGPHLKFQPTEAFF.

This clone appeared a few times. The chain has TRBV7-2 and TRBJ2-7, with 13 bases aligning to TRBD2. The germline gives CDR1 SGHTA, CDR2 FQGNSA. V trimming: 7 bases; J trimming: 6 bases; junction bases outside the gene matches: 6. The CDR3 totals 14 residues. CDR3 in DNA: TGTGCCAGCACCCCGACTAGCGGGAGGTTCGAGCAGTACTTC. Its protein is CASTPTSGRFEQYF.

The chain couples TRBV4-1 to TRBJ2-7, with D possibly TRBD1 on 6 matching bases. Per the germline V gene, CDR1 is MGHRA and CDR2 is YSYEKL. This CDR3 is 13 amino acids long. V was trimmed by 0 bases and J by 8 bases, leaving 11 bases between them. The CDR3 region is CASSQDEGGKQYF. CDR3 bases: TGCGCCAGCAGCCAAGATGAAGGGGGAAAGCAGTACTTC.

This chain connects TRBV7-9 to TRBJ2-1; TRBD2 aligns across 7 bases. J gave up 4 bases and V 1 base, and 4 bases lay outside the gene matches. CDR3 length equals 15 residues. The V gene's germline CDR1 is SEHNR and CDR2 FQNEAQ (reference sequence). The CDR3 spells CASSLVGGGYNEQFF. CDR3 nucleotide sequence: TGTGCCAGCAGCTTAGTGGGCGGGGGTTACAATGAGCAGTTCTTC. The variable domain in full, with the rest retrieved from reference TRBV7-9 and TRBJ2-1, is DTGVSQNPRHKITKRGQNVTFRCDPISEHNRLYWYRQTLGQGPEFLTYFQNEAQLEKSRLLSDRFSAERPKGSFSTLEIQRTEQGDSAMYLCASSLVGGGYNEQFFGPGTRLTVL.

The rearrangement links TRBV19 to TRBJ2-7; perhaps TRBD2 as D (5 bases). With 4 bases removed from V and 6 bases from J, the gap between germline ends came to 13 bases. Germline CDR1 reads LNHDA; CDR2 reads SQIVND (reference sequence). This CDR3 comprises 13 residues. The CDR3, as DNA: TGTGCCAGTAGTACTCGACGGAGCGGCGAGCAGTACTTC. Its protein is CASSTRRSGEQYF.

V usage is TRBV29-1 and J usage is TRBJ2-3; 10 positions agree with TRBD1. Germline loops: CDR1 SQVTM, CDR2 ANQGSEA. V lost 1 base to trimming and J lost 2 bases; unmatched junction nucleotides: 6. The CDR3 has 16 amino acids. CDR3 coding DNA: TGCAGCGTTGAAGTCCCGGGACAGGGGTCCACAGATACGCAGTATTTT. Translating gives CSVEVPGQGSTDTQYF.

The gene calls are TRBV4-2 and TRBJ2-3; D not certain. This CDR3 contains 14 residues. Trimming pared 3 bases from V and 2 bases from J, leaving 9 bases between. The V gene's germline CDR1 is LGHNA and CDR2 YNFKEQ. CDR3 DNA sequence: TGTGCCAGCAGCCATCCCTCAACCACAGATACGCAGTATTTT. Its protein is CASSHPSTTDTQYF.

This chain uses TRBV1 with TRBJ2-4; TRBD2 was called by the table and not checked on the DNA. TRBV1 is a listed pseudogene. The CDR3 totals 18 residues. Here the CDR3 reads CTSSQVSRGLNSKNIQYF. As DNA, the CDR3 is TGCACCAGCAGCCAAGTGAGCCGCGGGCTGAATTCCAAAAACATTCAGTACTTC.

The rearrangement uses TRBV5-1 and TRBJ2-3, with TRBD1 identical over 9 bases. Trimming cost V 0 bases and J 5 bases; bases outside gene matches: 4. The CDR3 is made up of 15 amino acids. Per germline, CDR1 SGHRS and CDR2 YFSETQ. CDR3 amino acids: CASSLGQGVKDTQYF. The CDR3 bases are TGCGCCAGCAGCTTGGGACAGGGGGTCAAAGATACGCAGTATTTT.